The rows below give T cell receptor beta chains drawn from one sample of a study of blood T cell repertoires in COVID-19. Only in-frame clones appear in the TCRdb table, and some are missing; sequencing was by immunoSEQ multiplex PCR. The data show some 270,000 clones, approximately 85% seen once. The sample consisted of PBMCs or T cells enriched from blood (not recorded which). The receptors shown here come from a woman between 45 and 60 years old with acute COVID-19. CDR3s include the opening cysteine and the closing phenylalanine or tryptophan. A D gene is named only where the DNA matches it firmly. Size is stated for part of the rows, as once, few or many counts, or as a class when the clone is expanded.

TRBD2 TRBJ2-3 TRBV15 . TGTGCCACCAGCAGACCTAGCGGGGGGAGCACAGATACGCAGTATTTT CATSRPSGGSTDTQYF
TRBD1 TRBJ1-2 TRBV5-1 . TGCGCCAGCAGCCAGACAGGGATTAACTATGGCTACACCTTC CASSQTGINYGYTF
TRBD1 TRBJ1-2 TRBV27 . TGTGCCAGCAGTTTCACACAGGGGGGCTATGGCTACACCTTC CASSFTQGGYGYTF
TRBD1 TRBJ1-1 TRBV7-2 . TGTGCCAGCAGCCCCCCGCCAGGGGGCACTGAAGCTTTCTTT CASSPPPGGTEAFF
TRBD1 TRBJ2-5 TRBV7-2 . TGTGCCAGCAATTCGGACAGGGGCGGTGGGGAGACCCAGTACTTC CASNSDRGGGETQYF
TRBD2 TRBJ2-2 TRBV29-1 . TGCAGCGTTTATAGCGGGAGTCGAGAGGTCGGGGAGCTGTTTTTT CSVYSGSREVGELFF
TRBD1 TRBJ1-1 TRBV30 . TGTGCCTGGCACTCAGGGGGAGGCACTGAAGCTTTCTTT CAWHSGGGTEAFF
. TRBJ2-7 TRBV7-2 . TGTGCCAGCAGCTTACAGGGTTACGAGCAGTACTTC CASSLQGYEQYF
TRBD1 TRBJ1-2 TRBV9 . TGTGCCAGCAGCCCCAGCACAGGGGAAGGCTACACCTTC CASSPSTGEGYTF
TRBD2 TRBJ2-3 TRBV12-5 . TGTGCTAGTGGTCGCCACGGACTAGCGGGATCAGATACGCAGTATTTT CASGRHGLAGSDTQYF
. TRBJ1-2 TRBV19 once TGTGCCAGTAGTGGGGACACTCTAAACCTATACTATGGCTACACCTTC CASSGDTLNLYYGYTF